What follows is one T cell receptor (beta chain) and its context. These data come from a study of T cell responses to AZD1222 COVID-19 vaccine. The CDR3 runs 17 residues. Trimming left V 4 bases short and J 8 bases short, with 23 bases between. Germline V CDR1 and CDR2: SEHNR, FQNEAQ (reference sequence). Sequencing was performed with immunoSEQ multiplex PCR; in TCRdb, only in-frame clones are kept and a portion is missing. The data contain roughly 150,000 clones, 94% of them seen just once; the ten biggest clones take up just over 5%. The sample in question was peripheral blood, obtained 28 days after the second AZD1222 dose. This chain links TRBV7-9 with TRBJ1-4; D gene uncertain. The origin of this receptor is an adult who received the AZD1222 COVID-19 vaccine. The CDR3 DNA sequence: TGTGCCAGCAGCTCGCGGCGAATAGGAGGAAGGTGGGAAAAACTGTTTTTT. Residues: CASSSRRIGGRWEKLFF. Based on the CDR3 plus reference TRBV7-9 and TRBJ1-4, the full variable domain is DTGVSQNPRHKITKRGQNVTFRCDPISEHNRLYWYRQTLGQGPEFLTYFQNEAQLEKSRLLSDRFSAERPKGSFSTLEIQRTEQGDSAMYLCASSSRRIGGRWEKLFFGSGTQLSVL.